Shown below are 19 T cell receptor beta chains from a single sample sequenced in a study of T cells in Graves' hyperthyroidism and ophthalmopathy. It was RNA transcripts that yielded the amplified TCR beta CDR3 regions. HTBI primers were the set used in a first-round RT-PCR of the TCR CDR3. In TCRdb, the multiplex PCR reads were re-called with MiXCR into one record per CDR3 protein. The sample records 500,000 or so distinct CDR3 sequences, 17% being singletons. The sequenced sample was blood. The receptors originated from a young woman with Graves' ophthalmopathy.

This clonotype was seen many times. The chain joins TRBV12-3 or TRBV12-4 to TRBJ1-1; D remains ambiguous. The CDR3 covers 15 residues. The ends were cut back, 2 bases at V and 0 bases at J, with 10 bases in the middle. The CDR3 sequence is CASSLPGAMNTEAFF. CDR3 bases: TGTGCCAGCAGTTTACCAGGAGCCATGAACACTGAAGCTTTCTTT.

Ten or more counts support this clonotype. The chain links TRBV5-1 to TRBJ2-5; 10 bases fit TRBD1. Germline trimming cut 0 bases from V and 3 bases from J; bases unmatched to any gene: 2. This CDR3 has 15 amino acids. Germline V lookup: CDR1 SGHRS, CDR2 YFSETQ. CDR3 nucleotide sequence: TGCGCCAGCAGCTTGGAGGGGACAGGGGAAGAGACCCAGTACTTC. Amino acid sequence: CASSLEGTGEETQYF.

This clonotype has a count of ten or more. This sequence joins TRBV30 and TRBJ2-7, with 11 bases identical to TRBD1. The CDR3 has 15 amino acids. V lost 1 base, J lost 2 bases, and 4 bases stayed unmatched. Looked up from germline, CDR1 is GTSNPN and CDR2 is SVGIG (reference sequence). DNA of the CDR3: TGTGCCTGGAGTGAGGACAGGGGGCACGCCTACGAGCAGTACTTC. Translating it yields CAWSEDRGHAYEQYF.

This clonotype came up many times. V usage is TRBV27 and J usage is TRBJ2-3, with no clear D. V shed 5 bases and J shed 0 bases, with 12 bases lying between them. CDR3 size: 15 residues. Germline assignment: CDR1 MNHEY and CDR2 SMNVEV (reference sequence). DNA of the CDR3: TGTGCCAGCAGTCCTTCCTCAACCAGCACAGATACGCAGTATTTT. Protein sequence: CASSPSSTSTDTQYF.

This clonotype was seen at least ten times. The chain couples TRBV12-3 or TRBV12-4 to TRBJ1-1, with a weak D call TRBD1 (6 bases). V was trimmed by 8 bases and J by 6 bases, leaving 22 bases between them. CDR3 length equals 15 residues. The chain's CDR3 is CASHRGGMGRPEAFF. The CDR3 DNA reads TGTGCCAGCCACCGAGGGGGAATGGGTAGGCCTGAAGCTTTCTTT.

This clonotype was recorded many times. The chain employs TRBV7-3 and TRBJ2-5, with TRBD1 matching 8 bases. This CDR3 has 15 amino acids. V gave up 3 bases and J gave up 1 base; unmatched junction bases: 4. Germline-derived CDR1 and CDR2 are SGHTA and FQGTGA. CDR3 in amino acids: CASSFQTGAQETQYF. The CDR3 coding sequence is TGTGCCAGCAGCTTCCAGACAGGGGCCCAAGAGACCCAGTACTTC.

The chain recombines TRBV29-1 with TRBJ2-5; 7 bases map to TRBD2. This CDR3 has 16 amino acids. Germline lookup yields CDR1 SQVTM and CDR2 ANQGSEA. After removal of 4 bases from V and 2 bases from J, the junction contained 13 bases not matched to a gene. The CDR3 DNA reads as TGCAGCGTTGTATCATGGCGGGAGAGACTTCAAGAGACCCAGTACTTC. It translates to CSVVSWRERLQETQYF. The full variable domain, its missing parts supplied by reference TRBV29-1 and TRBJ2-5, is SAVISQKPSRDICQRGTSLTIQCQVDSQVTMMFWYRQQPGQSLTLIATANQGSEATYESGFVIDKFPISRPNLTFSTLTVSNMSPEDSSIYLCSVVSWRERLQETQYFGPGTRLLVL.

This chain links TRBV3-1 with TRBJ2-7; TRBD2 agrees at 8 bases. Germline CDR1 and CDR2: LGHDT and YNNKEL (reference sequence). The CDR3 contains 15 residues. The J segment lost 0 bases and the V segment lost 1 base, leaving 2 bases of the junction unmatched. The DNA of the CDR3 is TGTGCCAGCAGCCAAGGGAGCGGGAGCTCCTACGAGCAGTACTTC. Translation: CASSQGSGSSYEQYF.

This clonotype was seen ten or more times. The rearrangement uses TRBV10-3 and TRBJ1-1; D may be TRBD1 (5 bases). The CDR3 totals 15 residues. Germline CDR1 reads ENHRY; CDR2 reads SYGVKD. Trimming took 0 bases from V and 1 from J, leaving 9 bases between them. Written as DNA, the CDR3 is TGTGCCATCAGTGAGTCGGAAGGGGCGAACACTGAAGCTTTCTTT. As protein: CAISESEGANTEAFF.

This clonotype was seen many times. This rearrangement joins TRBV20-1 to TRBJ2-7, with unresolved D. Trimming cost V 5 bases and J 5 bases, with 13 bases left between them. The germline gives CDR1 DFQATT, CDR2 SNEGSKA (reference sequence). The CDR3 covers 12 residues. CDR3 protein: CSARWEFHEQYF. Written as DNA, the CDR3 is TGCAGTGCTCGGTGGGAATTCCACGAGCAGTACTTC.

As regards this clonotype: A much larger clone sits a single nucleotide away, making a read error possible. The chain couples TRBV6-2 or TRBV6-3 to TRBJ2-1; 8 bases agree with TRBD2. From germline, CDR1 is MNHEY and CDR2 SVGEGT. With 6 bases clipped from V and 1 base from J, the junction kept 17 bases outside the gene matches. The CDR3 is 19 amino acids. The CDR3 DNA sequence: TGTGCCAGCAGCCCTCAGGGCTCGCGGGAGGACCAATCCTACAATGAGCAGTTCTTC. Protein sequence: CASSPQGSREDQSYNEQFF.

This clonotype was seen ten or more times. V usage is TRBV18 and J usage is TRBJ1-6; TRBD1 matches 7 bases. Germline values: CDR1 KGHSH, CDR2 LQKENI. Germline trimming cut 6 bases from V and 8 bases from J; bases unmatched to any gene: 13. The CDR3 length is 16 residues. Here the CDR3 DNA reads TGTGCCAGCTCCCTCGTCGGCCGACAGGGAGATTCACCCCTCCACTTT. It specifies CASSLVGRQGDSPLHF.

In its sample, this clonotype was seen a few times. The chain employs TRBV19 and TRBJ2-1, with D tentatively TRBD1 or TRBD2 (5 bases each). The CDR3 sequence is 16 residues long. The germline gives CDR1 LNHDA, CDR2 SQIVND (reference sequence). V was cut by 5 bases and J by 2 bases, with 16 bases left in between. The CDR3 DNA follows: TGTGCCAGTAGTCGAACATCCGGGACGGCCTACAATGAGCAGTTCTTC. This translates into CASSRTSGTAYNEQFF.

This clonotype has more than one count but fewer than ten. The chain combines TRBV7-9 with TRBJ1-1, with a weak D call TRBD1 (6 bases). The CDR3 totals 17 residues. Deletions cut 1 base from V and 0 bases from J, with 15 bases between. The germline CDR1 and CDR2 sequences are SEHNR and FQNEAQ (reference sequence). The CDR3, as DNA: TGTGCCAGCAGCTTAGGTAGGGGGGATAGATTGAACACTGAAGCTTTCTTT. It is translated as CASSLGRGDRLNTEAFF.

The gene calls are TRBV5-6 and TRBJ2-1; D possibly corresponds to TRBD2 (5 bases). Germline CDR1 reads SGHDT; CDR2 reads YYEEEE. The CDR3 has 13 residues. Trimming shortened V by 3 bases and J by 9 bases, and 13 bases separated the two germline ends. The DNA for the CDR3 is TGTGCCAGCAGCTCGTCCTATGGGAGTGAGCAGTTCTTC. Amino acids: CASSSSYGSEQFF.

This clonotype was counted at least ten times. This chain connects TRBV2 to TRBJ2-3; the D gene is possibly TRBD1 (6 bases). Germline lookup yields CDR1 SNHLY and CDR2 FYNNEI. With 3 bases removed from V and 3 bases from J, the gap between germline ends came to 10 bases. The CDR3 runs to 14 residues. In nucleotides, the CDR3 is TGTGCCAGCAGTGAGGACAGATTAACAGATACGCAGTATTTT. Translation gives CASSEDRLTDTQYF.

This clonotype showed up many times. CDR3: CASSQDLITKSPNTEAFF. CDR3 in DNA: TGTGCCAGCAGCCAAGATCTCATAACTAAGTCACCGAACACTGAAGCTTTCTTT. The chain couples TRBV14 to TRBJ1-1; unclear D gene. CDR1 is SGHDN and CDR2 is FVKESK in the germline V gene. Trimming pared 0 bases from V and 1 base from J, leaving 18 bases between. The CDR3 is made up of 18 amino acids.

The CDR3 region is CASSLESWGATDTQYF. The DNA for the CDR3 is TGTGCCAGCAGCTTAGAGTCTTGGGGGGCTACAGATACGCAGTATTTT. V and J are TRBV7-9 and TRBJ2-3; the D call may be TRBD1 or TRBD2 (6 bases each). This CDR3 contains 16 residues. The V gene's germline CDR1 is SEHNR and CDR2 FQNEAQ (reference sequence). V lost 1 base and J 3 bases, leaving 14 bases between the germline ends.

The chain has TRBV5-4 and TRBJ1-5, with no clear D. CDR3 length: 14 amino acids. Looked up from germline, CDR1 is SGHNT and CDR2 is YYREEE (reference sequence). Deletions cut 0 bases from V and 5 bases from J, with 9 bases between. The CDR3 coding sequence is TGTGCCAGCAGCTTGGCGGGGTCCGATCAGCCCCAGCATTTT. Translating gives CASSLAGSDQPQHF.